One and the same sample provided the 22 T cell receptor beta chains below, sequenced in a study of T cell changes during pregnancy in multiple sclerosis. Libraries were prepared by immunoSEQ multiplex PCR; TCRdb keeps only in-frame clonotypes and omits some of them. Among about 68,000 clones listed, 91% were seen once. The sequences come from peripheral blood, collected in the second trimester of pregnancy. The receptors were sampled from a female donor with multiple sclerosis, enrolled in a pregnancy study.

This sequence joins TRBV19 and TRBJ2-7, with TRBD1 identical over 7 bases. The CDR3 is 14 amino acids. V was clipped by 6 bases and J by 2 bases; unmatched bases: 7. The germline gives CDR1 LNHDA, CDR2 SQIVND (reference sequence). CDR3 DNA: TGTGCCAGTAGGGACAGGACAGGAGCCTACGAGCAGTACTTC. Protein product: CASRDRTGAYEQYF.

The chain has TRBV7-3 and TRBJ1-5, with 8 bases matching TRBD1. The CDR3 totals 14 residues. Germline V gene lookup returns CDR1 SGHTA and CDR2 FQGTGA. The V gene end was trimmed by 5 bases and the J gene end by 5 bases; junction bases not matched to a gene: 5. The CDR3 sequence: CASSSLQGDQPQHF. CDR3 DNA: TGTGCCAGCAGCAGCCTACAGGGGGATCAGCCCCAGCATTTT.

V is TRBV4-1 and J is TRBJ2-7; TRBD2 is a possible D gene (5 bases). Germline V gene lookup returns CDR1 MGHRA and CDR2 YSYEKL. With 0 bases removed from V and 9 bases from J, the gap between germline ends came to 18 bases. The CDR3 covers 15 residues. The CDR3 DNA is TGCGCCAGCAGCCAAGAACATACGGGTCGGGGTTGGCAGTACTTC. Translation: CASSQEHTGRGWQYF.

The chain is built from TRBV5-4 and TRBJ2-3; 14 bases agree with TRBD2. This CDR3 has 17 amino acids. Unmatched junction bases numbered 6, after V lost 4 bases and J lost 2 bases. Germline CDR1 SGHNT, CDR2 YYREEE (reference sequence). In DNA form, the CDR3 reads TGTGCCAGCAGCCTGACGGGACTAGCGGGGGCCACAGATACGCAGTATTTT. Translating gives CASSLTGLAGATDTQYF.

This chain links TRBV9 with TRBJ2-1; the D gene is possibly TRBD1 (5 bases). Trimming left V 5 bases short and J 8 bases short, with 14 bases between. Germline V gene sequence: CDR1 SGDLS, CDR2 YYNGEE. This CDR3 has 13 residues. CDR3 residues: CASSRLQGYEQFF. CDR3 bases: TGTGCCAGCAGTCGCCTCCAGGGTTATGAGCAGTTCTTC.

Here the CDR3 DNA reads TGTGCCAGCAGCTTAGACAGGCCCACCGGGGAGCTGTTTTTT. Translating it yields CASSLDRPTGELFF. The chain employs TRBV7-3 and TRBJ2-2; D may be TRBD1 (6 bases). V was shortened by 2 bases and J by 4 bases, with 8 bases between the two germline ends. The CDR3 consists of 14 residues. Germline-derived CDR1 and CDR2 are SGHTA and FQGTGA.

CDR3 in amino acids: CASSPQGTYEQYF. The CDR3 DNA follows: TGTGCCAGCAGCCCACAGGGGACCTACGAGCAGTACTTC. This chain uses TRBV6-5 with TRBJ2-7, with 7 bases that match TRBD1. V shed 6 bases, J shed 2 bases, and the junction held 4 bases outside the gene matches. The CDR3 totals 13 residues. Germline V gives CDR1 MNHEY, CDR2 SVGAGI.

This chain joins TRBV4-3 and TRBJ1-5; 10 nucleotides line up with TRBD1. Germline V lookup: CDR1 LGHNA, CDR2 YSLEER. J was trimmed by 6 bases and V by 0 bases; bases with no gene match: 2. The CDR3 runs to 15 residues. The CDR3 region has the DNA TGCGCCAGCAGCCAAGATTGGACAGGGGGTCAGCCCCAGCATTTT. Translated: CASSQDWTGGQPQHF.

The rearrangement links TRBV2 to TRBJ1-5, with D maybe TRBD1 (6 bases). CDR3 length: 15 residues. Germline V gene sequence: CDR1 SNHLY, CDR2 FYNNEI. V was shortened by 4 bases and J by 0 bases, with 10 bases between the two germline ends. For the CDR3, the DNA is TGTGCCAGCAGTGGGACAGCTGATAGCAATCAGCCCCAGCATTTT. Protein sequence: CASSGTADSNQPQHF.

V usage is TRBV7-9 and J usage is TRBJ2-7; TRBD1 matches 9 bases. CDR3 size: 14 residues. Germline loops: CDR1 SEHNR, CDR2 FQNEAQ (reference sequence). The V and J ends lost 6 bases and 6 bases, in that order; junction bases with no gene match: 9. CDR3 nucleotides: TGTGCCAGCAGACCCGGGACAGGGATTGGCGAGCAGTACTTC. Amino acids: CASRPGTGIGEQYF.

This clone was observed at least ten times. J is TRBJ2-4 and V is TRBV6-5; TRBD2 agrees at 7 bases. V shed 6 bases and J 0 bases; nucleotides not matched to a gene: 2. This CDR3 region has 14 residues. Germline V CDR1 and CDR2: MNHEY, SVGAGI. The CDR3 sequence is CASRGGIAKNIQYF. The DNA for the CDR3 is TGTGCCAGCAGGGGGGGGATAGCCAAAAACATTCAGTACTTC.

The chain has TRBV4-2 and TRBJ2-7; D is possibly TRBD1 (7 bases). The V gene's germline CDR1 is LGHNA and CDR2 YNFKEQ. V lost 1 base, J lost 6 bases, and 13 bases lay in between. CDR3 size: 14 residues. The CDR3 loop reads CASSQGRDRAEQYF. CDR3 nucleotide sequence: TGTGCCAGCAGCCAAGGGAGGGACAGAGCCGAGCAGTACTTC.

The gene calls are TRBV6-6 and TRBJ1-1, with D uncertain. Trimming cost V 4 bases and J 0 bases, with 9 bases left between them. Germline values: CDR1 MNHNY, CDR2 SVGAGI (reference sequence). This CDR3 has 14 residues. In DNA, the CDR3 is TGTGCCAGCAGTTCGCAACAGATGAACACTGAAGCTTTCTTT. Protein product: CASSSQQMNTEAFF.

The chain couples TRBV7-9 to TRBJ1-3, with 8 bases aligning to TRBD1. The germline V gene encodes CDR1 SEHNR and CDR2 FQNEAQ (reference sequence). The CDR3 length is 16 residues. The V and J ends lost 8 bases and 0 bases, in that order; junction bases with no gene match: 9. The CDR3 DNA reads TGTGCCAGCGGCGACCGGGACAGGCCCTCTGGAAACACCATATATTTT. Amino acids: CASGDRDRPSGNTIYF.

This chain links TRBV7-6 with TRBJ1-1; D uncertain. Trimming shortened V by 5 bases and J by 7 bases, and 11 bases separated the two germline ends. The CDR3 is made up of 12 amino acids. Germline CDR1 reads SGHVS; CDR2 reads FNYEAQ. CDR3 DNA: TGTGCCAGCAGCCTCCCAGCGGGTGAAGCTTTCTTT. This sequence encodes CASSLPAGEAFF.

A single count supports this clone. The chain couples TRBV4-3 to TRBJ2-1; tentative D call: TRBD1 (5 bases). Trimming pared 1 base from V and 6 bases from J, leaving 13 bases between. CDR3 length equals 15 residues. The germline V gene has CDR1 LGHNA and CDR2 YSLEER. The CDR3 DNA follows: TGCGCCAGCAGCCAAGGTATAGCAGGGCTCAATGAGCAGTTCTTC. This sequence encodes CASSQGIAGLNEQFF.

The chain couples TRBV9 to TRBJ2-5; 7 positions agree with TRBD1. The CDR3 sequence is 14 residues long. V lost 4 bases and J lost 1; bases outside the gene matches: 4. Germline V lookup: CDR1 SGDLS, CDR2 YYNGEE. DNA of the CDR3: TGTGCCAGCAGCCCCTGGGACAGCCAAGAGACCCAGTACTTC. Its translation: CASSPWDSQETQYF.

The gene calls are TRBV6-5 and TRBJ2-6, with unresolved D. Trimming shortened V by 4 bases and J by 4 bases, and 8 bases separated the two germline ends. CDR1 and CDR2 from the germline V gene are MNHEY and SVGAGI. The CDR3 is 14 residues long. The CDR3 sequence is CASSLSPGANVLTF. As DNA, the CDR3 is TGTGCCAGCAGTTTGTCTCCCGGGGCCAACGTCCTGACTTTC.

V and J are TRBV27 and TRBJ1-1, with no clear D. V lost 5 bases, J lost 3 bases, and 16 bases lay in between. The CDR3 is made up of 15 amino acids. Germline-derived CDR1 and CDR2 are MNHEY and SMNVEV (reference sequence). The CDR3 nucleotides read TGTGCCAGCAGTATACGAACCGGGGTGGACACTGAAGCTTTCTTT. Translating gives CASSIRTGVDTEAFF.

The rearrangement joins TRBV5-1 to TRBJ1-2; 10 bases fit TRBD1. The length of the CDR3 is 15 residues. Germline CDR1 SGHRS, CDR2 YFSETQ. The V and J ends lost 4 bases and 4 bases, in that order; junction bases with no gene match: 7. The CDR3 region is CASSLPGQGSYGYTF. The DNA of the CDR3 is TGCGCCAGCAGCCTTCCGGGACAGGGGTCCTATGGCTACACCTTC.

CDR3 loop: CASSHGGYPPEQYF. The CDR3 nucleotides are TGTGCCAGCAGCCACGGGGGGTATCCTCCCGAGCAGTACTTC. The chain couples TRBV5-6 to TRBJ2-7; 7 bases align to TRBD2. CDR3 size: 14 residues. The germline gives CDR1 SGHDT, CDR2 YYEEEE. The trim removed 4 bases at V and 6 bases at J, leaving 10 bases unmatched.

The chain employs TRBV10-3 and TRBJ2-1; 9 bases match TRBD2. Germline V gene lookup returns CDR1 ENHRY and CDR2 SYGVKD. Trimming at V came to 0 bases and at J to 9 bases, leaving 6 bases not matched to a gene. CDR3 length equals 15 residues. In DNA form, the CDR3 reads TGTGCCATCAGTGAGTCGGCTAGCGGGGAACGTGAGCAGTTCTTC. This codes for CAISESASGEREQFF.